Listed here is a single T cell receptor (beta chain). The antigen is undetermined. The data were obtained in a study of brain metastases from non-small cell lung cancer. General study results and limits: Fewer infiltrating T cells were found in brain metastases than primaries. Metastases had sparse T cells but largely shared repertoires with primaries. Compared with their matched primary tumors, 60% to 65% of brain metastases showed expanded T-cell clones.

Germline CDR1 is SGDLS and CDR2 is YYNGEE. The germline V and J ends were trimmed by 0 bases and 3 bases, with 8 bases remaining between them. CDR3 length: 14 residues. The assay was immunoSEQ multiplex PCR, and TCRdb's table has in-frame clones only and misses some. The sample has roughly 15,000 clones, around 83% seen once. The chain is built from TRBV9 and TRBJ2-3, with D tentatively TRBD1 (6 bases). The clonotype originates from a donor at least 40 years old with non-small cell lung cancer. The sequencing input was primary lung tumor tissue. The CDR3 DNA is TGTGCCAGCAGCGTAGGGACAGAAACAGATACGCAGTATTTT. Encoded protein: CASSVGTETDTQYF.